This T cell receptor beta chain is drawn from a study of early T cells in non-severe SARS-CoV-2 infection. Study information: Unpaired chains resulted from sequencing bulk RNA of unsorted whole blood.

This clonotype was found many times. Attached unique molecular identifiers marked individual cDNA molecules. TCRdb re-analysed the 5' RACE reads in MiXCR, keeping a single row per CDR3 protein. This table holds 50,000 to 80,000 distinct CDR3 sequences, 4.9% found once. The CDR3 contains 14 residues. Trimming cost V 1 base and J 3 bases, with 10 bases left between them. Per germline, CDR1 LNHNV and CDR2 YYDKDF (reference sequence). The V call is TRBV15, the J call TRBJ2-7, with D tentatively TRBD1 (6 bases). Sample: whole blood. This TCR was sampled from an adult who was a healthcare worker with PCR-confirmed SARS-CoV-2 infection or an uninfected control (not recorded which). In nucleotides, the CDR3 is TGTGCCACCAGCAGAGGTCAACAGGGCTACGAGCAGTACTTC. Its protein is CATSRGQQGYEQYF.